The rows below give T cell receptor beta chains drawn from one sample of a study of Ad26.COV2.S vaccination and SARS-CoV-2 variants. Repertoires were generated with immunoSEQ multiplex PCR, while TCRdb's copy carries only in-frame clones and drops some. The sample includes around 310,000 clones, roughly 90% of them seen just once. Sample: peripheral blood, taken in a trial of Ad26.COV2.S vaccine versus placebo. The receptor source for this set is a person between 18 and 65 years old who received the Ad26.COV2.S COVID-19 vaccine or a placebo. The CDR3 runs from the conserved cysteine through the conserved F or W. Each record gives: J gene, D gene, clone size, V gene, CDR3 DNA, CDR3 protein. D genes are given only for firm matches. Clone size, where shown, is once, few, many, or a class for clones that have expanded.

j_call: TRBJ2-1
d_call: TRBD2
clone_size: .
v_call: TRBV6-2/TRBV6-3
cdr3_nt: TGTGCCAGCAGTTACCCAACCCCTCAGCGGGAGAGGTTCGATGAGCAGTTCTTC
cdr3_aa: CASSYPTPQRERFDEQFF

j_call: TRBJ1-2
d_call: .
clone_size: .
v_call: TRBV12-3/TRBV12-4
cdr3_nt: TGTGCCAGCAGTTTGCGGAGGAGCTACACCTTC
cdr3_aa: CASSLRRSYTF

j_call: TRBJ1-3
d_call: .
clone_size: .
v_call: TRBV7-2
cdr3_nt: TGTGCCAGCAGCTTAGCGGGGACGGGCTCTGGAAACACCATATATTTT
cdr3_aa: CASSLAGTGSGNTIYF

j_call: TRBJ1-5
d_call: .
clone_size: .
v_call: TRBV7-9
cdr3_nt: TGTGCCAGCAGCCTCTCGGGACAAGCCAATCAGCCCCAGCATTTT
cdr3_aa: CASSLSGQANQPQHF

j_call: TRBJ2-3
d_call: TRBD2
clone_size: .
v_call: TRBV10-1
cdr3_nt: TGCGCCAGCAGTGAGCGACTAGCGGATACTAGCACAGATACGCAGTATTTT
cdr3_aa: CASSERLADTSTDTQYF

j_call: TRBJ2-3
d_call: .
clone_size: .
v_call: TRBV6-4
cdr3_nt: TGTGCCAGCAGTGATCTTGGGGGCACAGATACGCAGTATTTT
cdr3_aa: CASSDLGGTDTQYF

j_call: TRBJ1-3
d_call: .
clone_size: .
v_call: TRBV6-5
cdr3_nt: TGTGCCAGCAGGGGTAGAAACACCATATATTTT
cdr3_aa: CASRGRNTIYF

j_call: TRBJ2-7
d_call: .
clone_size: once
v_call: TRBV19
cdr3_nt: TGTGCCAGTAGTAATCGACAGGGAGGGGGCTCCGAGCAGTACTTC
cdr3_aa: CASSNRQGGGSEQYF

j_call: TRBJ1-2
d_call: .
clone_size: .
v_call: TRBV6-6
cdr3_nt: TGTGCCAGCAGTTACTCTGGTGAAGGTCTGTATGGCTACACCTTC
cdr3_aa: CASSYSGEGLYGYTF

j_call: TRBJ2-1
d_call: .
clone_size: .
v_call: TRBV9
cdr3_nt: TGTGCCAGCAGCTTTTCCCTTAATGAGCAGTTCTTC
cdr3_aa: CASSFSLNEQFF

j_call: TRBJ1-1
d_call: .
clone_size: .
v_call: TRBV13
cdr3_nt: TGTGCCAGCAGCCTCCGGATGGAACTCACTGAAGCTTTCTTT
cdr3_aa: CASSLRMELTEAFF

j_call: TRBJ2-1
d_call: TRBD1
clone_size: once
v_call: TRBV5-5
cdr3_nt: TGTGCCAGCAGCTCCGGACAGGTTAATACTAACAATGAGCAGTTCTTC
cdr3_aa: CASSSGQVNTNNEQFF

j_call: TRBJ1-2
d_call: .
clone_size: .
v_call: TRBV28
cdr3_nt: TGTGCCAGCAGTTTTGAAGACAGAACTAACTATGGCTACACCTTC
cdr3_aa: CASSFEDRTNYGYTF

j_call: TRBJ2-7
d_call: TRBD2
clone_size: .
v_call: TRBV6-2/TRBV6-3
cdr3_nt: TGTGCCAGCAGTTACTCGGGGGGGGGAACATCCGAGCAGTACTTC
cdr3_aa: CASSYSGGGTSEQYF

j_call: TRBJ1-6
d_call: TRBD1
clone_size: once
v_call: TRBV5-8
cdr3_nt: TGTGCCAGCGGCAATGGACAGGGGAATTCACCCCTCCACTTT
cdr3_aa: CASGNGQGNSPLHF

j_call: TRBJ1-2
d_call: .
clone_size: .
v_call: TRBV9
cdr3_nt: TGTGCCAGCAGCGTCCAACAGGGAGAGGGCTACACCTTC
cdr3_aa: CASSVQQGEGYTF

j_call: TRBJ1-2
d_call: TRBD1
clone_size: .
v_call: TRBV5-1
cdr3_nt: TGCGCCAGCAGGCAGGACAGGCAATATGGCTACACCTTC
cdr3_aa: CASRQDRQYGYTF

j_call: TRBJ1-1
d_call: .
clone_size: .
v_call: TRBV27
cdr3_nt: TGTGCCAGCAGTTCCATCAACGGGGGTGAAGCTTTCTTT
cdr3_aa: CASSSINGGEAFF

j_call: TRBJ1-1
d_call: .
clone_size: .
v_call: TRBV6-5
cdr3_nt: TGTGCCAGCAGTAGTCTCGGCTCCCGGTATACTGAAGCTTTCTTT
cdr3_aa: CASSSLGSRYTEAFF

j_call: TRBJ1-3
d_call: .
clone_size: .
v_call: TRBV9
cdr3_nt: TGTGCCAGCAGCGCCTCCTTAGGTGCGGGTTGGGGGAGTAGAGGCGGAAACACCATATATTTT
cdr3_aa: CASSASLGAGWGSRGGNTIYF

j_call: TRBJ2-3
d_call: TRBD1
clone_size: .
v_call: TRBV5-1
cdr3_nt: TGCGCCAGTGCCCCGGGACAGGGGTCGGATACGCAGTATTTT
cdr3_aa: CASAPGQGSDTQYF

j_call: TRBJ1-4
d_call: .
clone_size: .
v_call: TRBV30
cdr3_nt: TGTGCCTGGAGCAGGGATGAAAAACTGTTTTTT
cdr3_aa: CAWSRDEKLFF

j_call: TRBJ2-3
d_call: TRBD1
clone_size: .
v_call: TRBV19
cdr3_nt: TGTGCCAGTGACCGGACAGGGGGTTTCACAGATACGCAGTATTTT
cdr3_aa: CASDRTGGFTDTQYF

j_call: TRBJ1-5
d_call: .
clone_size: once
v_call: TRBV7-2
cdr3_nt: TGTGCCAGCAGCCTAAGGGGAAGTCAGCCCCAGCATTTT
cdr3_aa: CASSLRGSQPQHF

j_call: TRBJ1-1
d_call: .
clone_size: .
v_call: TRBV6-6
cdr3_nt: TGTGCCAGCAGTTACTCGACGGAGGAAAAGAACACTGAAGCTTTCTTT
cdr3_aa: CASSYSTEEKNTEAFF

j_call: TRBJ1-1
d_call: TRBD1
clone_size: .
v_call: TRBV3-1/TRBV3-2
cdr3_nt: TGTGCCAGCAGCCAGGACAGGGCGACTGAAGCTTTCTTT
cdr3_aa: CASSQDRATEAFF

j_call: TRBJ2-1
d_call: .
clone_size: .
v_call: TRBV5-4
cdr3_nt: TGTGCCAGCAGCCCGGGAAGGGACAATGAGCAGTTCTTC
cdr3_aa: CASSPGRDNEQFF

j_call: TRBJ2-5
d_call: TRBD2
clone_size: .
v_call: TRBV30
cdr3_nt: TGTGCCTGGAGTGCCTGGACTAGCGGGAGTAGTTCGGGAGAGACCCAGTACTTC
cdr3_aa: CAWSAWTSGSSSGETQYF

j_call: TRBJ1-1
d_call: .
clone_size: .
v_call: TRBV7-9
cdr3_nt: TGTGCCAGCAGCTCAACAGGTGGGCGGATCCCTGAAGCTTTCTTT
cdr3_aa: CASSSTGGRIPEAFF

j_call: TRBJ1-2
d_call: .
clone_size: .
v_call: TRBV5-6
cdr3_nt: TGTGCCACCTCCTACGGTAGTGACCCCTATGGCTACACCTTC
cdr3_aa: CATSYGSDPYGYTF

j_call: TRBJ2-1
d_call: .
clone_size: .
v_call: TRBV19
cdr3_nt: TGTGCCAGTGGACGGGACGATTACAATGAGCAGTTCTTC
cdr3_aa: CASGRDDYNEQFF

j_call: TRBJ2-1
d_call: TRBD2
clone_size: once
v_call: TRBV7-6
cdr3_nt: TGTGCCAGCAGCTTACAGGGAGTCGGGCTAGCGGGAGGGCCTGGAAATGAGCAGTTCTTC
cdr3_aa: CASSLQGVGLAGGPGNEQFF

j_call: TRBJ2-1
d_call: .
clone_size: .
v_call: TRBV27
cdr3_nt: TGTGCCAGCAGTTTCGGGACTCGGAGCGGAGGGCAGTTCTTC
cdr3_aa: CASSFGTRSGGQFF

j_call: TRBJ1-5
d_call: .
clone_size: .
v_call: TRBV6-6
cdr3_nt: TGTGCCAGCAGTTTTATTGAATTCCAGGGGCCCCAGCATTTT
cdr3_aa: CASSFIEFQGPQHF

j_call: TRBJ1-4
d_call: TRBD1
clone_size: .
v_call: TRBV9
cdr3_nt: TGTGCCAGCAGCGCAGGGGGTATGGATGAAAAACTGTTTTTT
cdr3_aa: CASSAGGMDEKLFF

j_call: TRBJ2-4
d_call: TRBD1
clone_size: .
v_call: TRBV27
cdr3_nt: TGTGCCAGCAGTTCCGAGGGGGCTAACCAGGGGGCATTGAGAAACATTCAGTACTTC
cdr3_aa: CASSSEGANQGALRNIQYF

j_call: TRBJ1-5
d_call: .
clone_size: once
v_call: TRBV12-3/TRBV12-4
cdr3_nt: TGTGCCAGCAGTTATAGCAATCAGCCCCAGCATTTT
cdr3_aa: CASSYSNQPQHF

j_call: TRBJ1-1
d_call: .
clone_size: .
v_call: TRBV27
cdr3_nt: TGTGCCAGCAGTTTGGGGAAGAACACTGAAGCTTTCTTT
cdr3_aa: CASSLGKNTEAFF

j_call: TRBJ2-1
d_call: .
clone_size: .
v_call: TRBV7-2
cdr3_nt: TGTGCCAGCAGCTATTACAATGAGCAGTTCTTC
cdr3_aa: CASSYYNEQFF

j_call: TRBJ1-1
d_call: .
clone_size: .
v_call: TRBV27
cdr3_nt: TGTGCCAGCAGCAAACGAGGGCTCGAGGAGGCTTTCTTT
cdr3_aa: CASSKRGLEEAFF

j_call: TRBJ2-3
d_call: TRBD1
clone_size: .
v_call: TRBV19
cdr3_nt: TGTGCCAGTAGTATTGGACAGGTCACCTCAGATACGCAGTATTTT
cdr3_aa: CASSIGQVTSDTQYF

j_call: TRBJ2-1
d_call: TRBD1
clone_size: once
v_call: TRBV3-1/TRBV3-2
cdr3_nt: TGTGCCAGCAGCCAAGACAAGGGGGCAGGCTACAATGAGCAGTTCTTC
cdr3_aa: CASSQDKGAGYNEQFF

j_call: TRBJ2-1
d_call: .
clone_size: .
v_call: TRBV5-8
cdr3_nt: TGTGCCAGCAGCTTGCCGACGGCTTACTACAATGAGCAGTTCTTC
cdr3_aa: CASSLPTAYYNEQFF

j_call: TRBJ1-6
d_call: .
clone_size: .
v_call: TRBV27
cdr3_nt: TGTGCCAGCAAAAGGACAGATAATTCACCCCTCCACTTT
cdr3_aa: CASKRTDNSPLHF

j_call: TRBJ2-3
d_call: TRBD1
clone_size: .
v_call: TRBV5-1
cdr3_nt: TGCGCCAGCAGCTTGGGGGGACAGGGACCAGATACGCAGTATTTT
cdr3_aa: CASSLGGQGPDTQYF

j_call: TRBJ1-1
d_call: .
clone_size: .
v_call: TRBV28
cdr3_nt: TGTGCCAGCACCCTCAAAACTTCCCCTAGGAGAGCTTTCTTT
cdr3_aa: CASTLKTSPRRAFF

j_call: TRBJ1-1
d_call: .
clone_size: .
v_call: TRBV7-9
cdr3_nt: TGTGCCAGCAGCCTCTTCGGGAGGAGGCGCACTGAAGCTTTCTTT
cdr3_aa: CASSLFGRRRTEAFF

j_call: TRBJ1-4
d_call: .
clone_size: .
v_call: TRBV6-5
cdr3_nt: TGTGCCAGCAGTTACTCGGGACCCCCAACTAATGAAAAACTGTTTTTT
cdr3_aa: CASSYSGPPTNEKLFF

j_call: TRBJ2-3
d_call: TRBD1
clone_size: .
v_call: TRBV15
cdr3_nt: TGTGCCACCAGCAGGGGGACAGAGACAGATACGCAGTATTTT
cdr3_aa: CATSRGTETDTQYF

j_call: TRBJ2-7
d_call: .
clone_size: .
v_call: TRBV6-5
cdr3_nt: TGTGCCAGCAAGAGGGTGACAGACTACGAGCAGTACTTC
cdr3_aa: CASKRVTDYEQYF

j_call: TRBJ1-1
d_call: TRBD1
clone_size: .
v_call: TRBV19
cdr3_nt: TGTGCCAGTAGTCCCAGGACAGGGAACACTGAAGCTTTCTTT
cdr3_aa: CASSPRTGNTEAFF

j_call: TRBJ2-7
d_call: TRBD1
clone_size: .
v_call: TRBV6-1
cdr3_nt: TGTGCCAGCAGTGAGACAGGGGGTCTCCGTTTTTACGAGCAGTACTTC
cdr3_aa: CASSETGGLRFYEQYF

j_call: TRBJ2-7
d_call: .
clone_size: .
v_call: TRBV6-6
cdr3_nt: TGTGCCAGCAGTTACTCGCTGGAGCCGATCCGCTACGAGCAGTACTTC
cdr3_aa: CASSYSLEPIRYEQYF

j_call: TRBJ2-1
d_call: .
clone_size: .
v_call: TRBV9
cdr3_nt: TGTGCCACAACGCCAATAAGCCACGGCGAGCAGTTCTTC
cdr3_aa: CATTPISHGEQFF

j_call: TRBJ2-2
d_call: TRBD1
clone_size: once
v_call: TRBV7-8
cdr3_nt: TGTGCCAGCAGCTTAGGGTTGACAGGGTCAAGAGGGGAGCTGTTTTTT
cdr3_aa: CASSLGLTGSRGELFF

j_call: TRBJ1-1
d_call: .
clone_size: .
v_call: TRBV11-3
cdr3_nt: TGTGCCAGCAGCTTCGAGAGTTATTTGAACACTGAAGCTTTCTTT
cdr3_aa: CASSFESYLNTEAFF

j_call: TRBJ2-3
d_call: .
clone_size: .
v_call: TRBV5-6
cdr3_nt: TGTGCCAGCAGCTTGGGGGGTAGTTTGCCCGATACGCAGTATTTT
cdr3_aa: CASSLGGSLPDTQYF

j_call: TRBJ1-2
d_call: .
clone_size: .
v_call: TRBV18
cdr3_nt: TGTGCCAGCTCACCACCTGGGAATACTAACTATGGCTACACCTTC
cdr3_aa: CASSPPGNTNYGYTF

j_call: TRBJ2-3
d_call: TRBD2
clone_size: .
v_call: TRBV13
cdr3_nt: TGTGCCAGCAGGCGGGGGGCAGATACGCAGTATTTT
cdr3_aa: CASRRGADTQYF

j_call: TRBJ1-6
d_call: .
clone_size: .
v_call: TRBV7-2
cdr3_nt: TGTGCCAGCAGCTCTCTGAATAATTCACCCCTCCACTTT
cdr3_aa: CASSSLNNSPLHF